Below are 30 T cell receptor beta chains sequenced from a single sample in a study of T cells in Graves' hyperthyroidism and ophthalmopathy. RNA transcripts gave rise to amplified TCR beta CDR3 regions. First-round RT-PCR with HTBI primers amplified the TCR CDR3 region. A single record per CDR3 protein comes from TCRdb applying MiXCR to the multiplex PCR reads. In the table there are approximately 400,000 distinct CDR3 sequences, about a sixth of which are singletons. The sample was blood. Every receptor here comes from a woman between 18 and 30 years old with Graves' hyperthyroidism.

The DNA for the CDR3 is TGTGCCAGTATCCTGGGAACAGGGTACCCTGAAGCTTTCTTT. It translates to CASILGTGYPEAFF. The V and J genes are TRBV19 and TRBJ1-1; D is possibly TRBD1 (6 bases). Trimming cost V 7 bases and J 6 bases, with 18 bases left between them. The germline V gene encodes CDR1 LNHDA and CDR2 SQIVND (reference sequence). The CDR3 is 14 residues long.

The chain employs TRBV10-3 and TRBJ2-2; no clear D gene. CDR1 ENHRY and CDR2 SYGVKD come from the germline V gene. The CDR3 spans 13 residues. Trimming removed 7 bases at V and 0 bases at J, with 6 bases between. The CDR3 sequence: CAIKAANTGELFF. The CDR3 DNA is TGTGCCATCAAAGCAGCGAACACCGGGGAGCTGTTTTTT.

The chain recombines TRBV5-8 with TRBJ2-2, with unresolved D. Deletions cut 0 bases from V and 2 bases from J, with 8 bases between. Germline CDR1 SGHTS, CDR2 YDEGEE. CDR3 length equals 15 residues. The CDR3 here is CASSLELPNTGELFF. CDR3 bases: TGTGCCAGCAGCTTGGAGCTCCCAAACACCGGGGAGCTGTTTTTT. The complete variable domain, with remaining parts taken from reference TRBV5-8 and TRBJ2-2, reads EAGVTQSPTHLIKTRGQQATLRCSPISGHTSVYWYQQALGLGLQFLLWYDEGEERNRGNFPPRFSGRQFPNYSSELNVNALELEDSALYLCASSLELPNTGELFFGEGSRLTVL.

This chain uses TRBV24-1 with TRBJ2-1; TRBD2 matches at 8 bases. With 3 bases clipped from V and 0 bases from J, the junction kept 3 bases outside the gene matches. Germline V lookup: CDR1 KGHDR, CDR2 SFDVKD. The CDR3 sequence is 16 residues long. The CDR3 DNA sequence: TGTGCCACCAGTGATCCGGCGGGAGGCTCCTACAATGAGCAGTTCTTC. It is translated as CATSDPAGGSYNEQFF.

V is TRBV3-1 and J is TRBJ2-4; the match to TRBD2 covers 9 bases. The CDR3 sequence is 15 residues long. Unmatched junction bases numbered 8, after V lost 4 bases and J lost 7 bases. CDR1 and CDR2 from the germline V gene are LGHDT and YNNKEL (reference sequence). CDR3 in amino acids: CASSPLGTSRNIQYF. CDR3 bases: TGTGCCAGCAGCCCCCTAGGGACTAGCAGGAACATTCAGTACTTC.

The chain couples TRBV20-1 to TRBJ1-5; D gene uncertain. Germline V gene lookup returns CDR1 DFQATT and CDR2 SNEGSKA (reference sequence). V was pared by 0 bases and J by 0 bases, with 18 bases between. The CDR3 consists of 18 residues. CDR3 bases: TGCAGTGCTAGAGACGGGCGGAGGTCATCCCATAGCAATCAGCCCCAGCATTTT. Protein sequence: CSARDGRRSSHSNQPQHF.

V gene TRBV5-1 combines with J gene TRBJ1-1; D not certain. The V end was cut by 6 bases, the J end by 1 base, with 19 bases between. The CDR3 runs 16 residues. The germline V gene has CDR1 SGHRS and CDR2 YFSETQ. CDR3 nucleotide sequence: TGCGCCAGCATGCTCTCTCCACTTAAATCGAACACTGAAGCTTTCTTT. It encodes CASMLSPLKSNTEAFF. The full variable domain, completed using reference TRBV5-1 and TRBJ1-1, is KAGVTQTPRYLIKTRGQQVTLSCSPISGHRSVSWYQQTPGQGLQFLFEYFSETQRNKGNFPGRFSGRQFSNSRSEMNVSTLELGDSALYLCASMLSPLKSNTEAFFGQGTRLTVV.

This clonotype appeared a few times. The chain employs TRBV7-6 and TRBJ1-6; no firm D call. Between the trimmed V and J ends, which lost 3 bases and 5 bases, there was a span of 8 bases. The CDR3 is made up of 14 amino acids. Germline-derived CDR1 and CDR2 are SGHVS and FNYEAQ. The CDR3 loop is CASSLSVNNSPLHF. The DNA of the CDR3 is TGTGCCAGCAGCTTGTCGGTGAATAATTCACCCCTCCACTTT.

On this clonotype: The conserved final phenylalanine or tryptophan is absent from the CDR3, which likely points to a read error. V is TRBV18 and J is TRBJ2-7; 9 positions match TRBD2. Trimming took 6 bases from V and 3 from J; bases not matched to a gene: 6. CDR1 and CDR2 (germline): KGHSH, LQKENI. This CDR3 region has 14 residues. This chain's CDR3 is CASSATSGGYEQYL. The CDR3 DNA follows: TGTGCCAGCTCGGCGACTAGCGGAGGCTACGAGCAGTACCTC.

In its sample, this clonotype was seen many times. This chain links TRBV6-1 with TRBJ2-3, with D unclear. This CDR3 comprises 13 residues. V lost 5 bases, J lost 2 bases, and 8 bases lay in between. Germline V gene lookup returns CDR1 MNHNS and CDR2 SASEGT. The DNA for the CDR3 is TGTGCCAGCAGTCCTAAATACACAGATACGCAGTATTTT. Translation: CASSPKYTDTQYF.

This clonotype was counted at least ten times. The rearrangement links TRBV28 to TRBJ1-1, with no clear D. V shed 5 bases and J shed 6 bases, with 19 bases lying between them. This CDR3 has 15 amino acids. CDR1 and CDR2 from the germline V gene are MDHEN and SYDVKM. For the CDR3, the DNA is TGTGCCAGCAGTAACACCAAGAGGGAAATACCTGAAGCTTTCTTT. This translates into CASSNTKREIPEAFF.

Only a few counts were recorded for this clonotype. This sequence joins TRBV4-3 and TRBJ2-3; D call uncertain. Trimming removed 4 bases from V and 4 bases from J, with 9 bases in between. CDR1 LGHNA and CDR2 YSLEER come from the germline V gene. The CDR3 has 13 residues. CDR3 residues: CASSPGPADTQYF. CDR3 in DNA: TGCGCCAGCAGCCCCGGGCCCGCAGATACGCAGTATTTT.

This clonotype came up once. V and J are TRBV20-1 and TRBJ2-3; 9 bases align to TRBD2. The CDR3 consists of 19 residues. Germline V gene data show CDR1 as DFQATT and CDR2 as SNEGSKA (reference sequence). V lost 0 bases, J lost 0 bases, and 13 bases stayed unmatched. CDR3 sequence: CSAREGPDLAGRSTDTQYF. CDR3 DNA: TGCAGTGCTAGAGAAGGCCCCGACCTAGCGGGGAGGAGCACAGATACGCAGTATTTT.

The chain couples TRBV7-2 to TRBJ2-1; D unresolved. Germline assignment: CDR1 SGHTA and CDR2 FQGNSA. Trimming cost V 5 bases and J 1 base, with 18 bases left between them. This CDR3 has 17 residues. CDR3 residues: CASSPSWSLMSYNEQFF. As DNA, the CDR3 is TGTGCCAGCAGCCCTAGTTGGAGCTTGATGTCCTACAATGAGCAGTTCTTC.

The chain uses TRBV20-1 and TRBJ1-1; D might be TRBD1 (6 bases). Trimming cost V 5 bases and J 2 bases, with 15 bases left between them. Germline values: CDR1 DFQATT, CDR2 SNEGSKA (reference sequence). CDR3 length equals 14 residues. CDR3 DNA: TGCAGTGCTGCGCGAGAGACAGGCAACACTGAAGCTTTCTTT. Protein: CSAARETGNTEAFF.

In this sample, this clonotype turned up a few times. The rearrangement links TRBV7-2 to TRBJ1-1; D possibly corresponds to TRBD1 (5 bases). V lost 4 bases and J 8 bases, leaving 17 bases between the germline ends. The CDR3 spans 14 residues. In germline, CDR1 is SGHTA, CDR2 FQGNSA. For the CDR3, the DNA is TGTGCCAGCAGCTCTTTCCTCAAATACAGGGAAGCTTTCTTT. It encodes CASSSFLKYREAFF. Variable domain in full (rest from reference TRBV7-2 and TRBJ1-1): GAGVSQSPSNKVTEKGKDVELRCDPISGHTALYWYRQSLGQGLEFLIYFQGNSAPDKSGLPSDRFSAERTGGSVSTLTIQRTQQEDSAVYLCASSSFLKYREAFFGQGTRLTVV.

Ten or more counts support this clonotype. V and J are TRBV19 and TRBJ1-1, with 9 positions matching TRBD1. V dropped 6 bases and J dropped 4; count of bases not matched to a gene: 6. Germline lookup yields CDR1 LNHDA and CDR2 SQIVND (reference sequence). The CDR3 is 14 amino acids. The CDR3 DNA sequence: TGTGCCAGTAGACTCCGGGACAGGGCCACTGAAGCTTTCTTT. Residues: CASRLRDRATEAFF.

This clonotype was seen at least ten times. This rearrangement joins TRBV6-5 to TRBJ1-2, with unresolved D. The germline V gene has CDR1 MNHEY and CDR2 SVGAGI. CDR3 length: 13 amino acids. V was pared by 2 bases and J by 2 bases, with 6 bases between. In nucleotides, the CDR3 is TGTGCCAGCAGTTACACAAAAAACTATGGCTACACCTTC. Protein product: CASSYTKNYGYTF.

This clonotype came up a few times. The chain couples TRBV7-9 to TRBJ2-1; perhaps TRBD1 as D (5 bases). Germline V lookup: CDR1 SEHNR, CDR2 FQNEAQ (reference sequence). This CDR3 contains 14 residues. Trimming shortened V by 5 bases and J by 8 bases, and 16 bases separated the two germline ends. In nucleotides, the CDR3 is TGTGCCAGCAGCCAAACCAGGGCACCAGATGAGCAGTTCTTC. Amino acids: CASSQTRAPDEQFF.

This clonotype occurred many times. V usage is TRBV2 and J usage is TRBJ2-2; D assignment may be TRBD1 or TRBD2 (5 bases each). Germline loops: CDR1 SNHLY, CDR2 FYNNEI. The CDR3 runs to 14 residues. V lost 6 bases and J lost 0, with 8 bases in between. The CDR3: CASREGTNTGELFF. Written as DNA, the CDR3 is TGTGCCAGCAGAGAGGGGACGAACACCGGGGAGCTGTTTTTT.

The chain couples TRBV7-3 to TRBJ1-1, with D hard to call. CDR3 length equals 15 residues. Trimming removed 1 base at V and 0 bases at J, with 9 bases between. CDR1 is SGHTA, CDR2 FQGTGA, per germline. The chain's CDR3 is CASSLNSGLNTEAFF. The CDR3 DNA reads TGTGCCAGCAGCTTAAATTCAGGCTTGAACACTGAAGCTTTCTTT.

This clonotype was recorded many times. The chain uses TRBV27 and TRBJ1-1; D remains ambiguous. Trimming removed 6 bases at V and 4 bases at J, with 15 bases between. Germline CDR1 reads MNHEY; CDR2 reads SMNVEV (reference sequence). This CDR3 has 14 amino acids. The CDR3 reads CASRERAAATEAFF. The CDR3 DNA reads TGTGCCAGCAGGGAGAGGGCCGCGGCCACTGAAGCTTTCTTT.

The chain carries TRBV5-1 and TRBJ2-7; 9 nucleotides match TRBD2. The trim removed 3 bases at V and 2 bases at J, leaving 3 bases unmatched. The CDR3 has 14 residues. Germline loops: CDR1 SGHRS, CDR2 YFSETQ. For the CDR3, the DNA is TGCGCCAGCAGCTCGACTAGCGGACCCTACGAGCAGTACTTC. It specifies CASSSTSGPYEQYF.

This clonotype was detected only a few times. V gene TRBV28 combines with J gene TRBJ2-3; 7 bases fit TRBD1. V lost 5 bases and J lost 1; bases outside the gene matches: 3. Germline V gene data show CDR1 as MDHEN and CDR2 as SYDVKM. This CDR3 region has 14 residues. CDR3 nucleotide sequence: TGTGCCAGCAGTGCAACAGGGGGCACAGATACGCAGTATTTT. It encodes CASSATGGTDTQYF.

This clonotype was picked up many times. The chain is built from TRBV6-1 and TRBJ2-5; D is unclear. Germline V gives CDR1 MNHNS, CDR2 SASEGT. The CDR3 is 18 amino acids. V lost 7 bases to trimming and J lost 5 bases, with 29 bases between them. The CDR3 coding sequence is TGTGCCAGCATGGTTCTCGATCGGTCGGGCCCAACGGAGGAGACCCAGTACTTC. Translating it yields CASMVLDRSGPTEETQYF.

This clonotype was seen ten or more times. This chain uses TRBV5-6 with TRBJ2-1, with D possibly being TRBD1 or TRBD2 (5 bases each). Germline V lookup: CDR1 SGHDT, CDR2 YYEEEE. The CDR3 extends over 15 amino acids. V was pared by 4 bases and J by 2 bases, with 13 bases between. CDR3: CASSGTGRAYNEQFF. The CDR3 bases are TGTGCCAGCAGCGGAACGGGACGAGCCTACAATGAGCAGTTCTTC.

The table lists this clonotype with many counts. The chain joins TRBV3-1 to TRBJ2-7, with TRBD2 matching over 7 bases. CDR3 length equals 13 residues. In germline, CDR1 is LGHDT, CDR2 YNNKEL (reference sequence). V gave up 1 base and J gave up 8 bases; unmatched junction bases: 5. The CDR3 region is CASSQVEAGKQYF. In DNA, the CDR3 is TGTGCCAGCAGCCAAGTCGAAGCGGGAAAGCAGTACTTC.

A few counts support this clonotype. V is TRBV27 and J is TRBJ2-7; no definite D call. Looked up from germline, CDR1 is MNHEY and CDR2 is SMNVEV (reference sequence). The CDR3 has 13 amino acids. V was shortened by 2 bases and J by 2 bases, with 7 bases between the two germline ends. The CDR3 loop is CASSLGKPYEQYF. CDR3 coding DNA: TGTGCCAGCAGTTTAGGTAAACCCTACGAGCAGTACTTC.

This chain joins TRBV19 and TRBJ2-2, with 12 positions matching TRBD1. CDR1 and CDR2 (germline): LNHDA, SQIVND (reference sequence). V shed 7 bases and J 6 bases; nucleotides not matched to a gene: 3. This CDR3 is built from 14 residues. CDR3 in amino acids: CASKGQGASGELFF. In DNA, the CDR3 is TGTGCCAGTAAGGGACAGGGGGCTTCCGGGGAGCTGTTTTTT.

The chain uses TRBV9 and TRBJ2-5; 7 bases fit TRBD1. The trim removed 1 base at V and 5 bases at J, leaving 14 bases unmatched. The CDR3 is 17 amino acids. CDR1 is SGDLS and CDR2 is YYNGEE in the germline V gene. CDR3 residues: CASSVPRQGLGLETQYF. The CDR3 nucleotides are TGTGCCAGCAGCGTACCCCGACAGGGATTGGGCCTGGAGACCCAGTACTTC.